The 2 T cell receptor beta chains below all came from one sample that was sequenced in a study of shared clonotypes between healthy human individuals. TCRdb keeps only in-frame clones here, not all; method: immunoSEQ multiplex PCR. The sample carries about 480,000 clones, about 75% recorded once. The specimen sequenced was PBMCs. These receptors were obtained from a woman aged 40 to 49 in good health. Some clones in this sample may be carry-over from other donors' samples.

This clone appeared once. The chain joins TRBV18 to TRBJ2-1, with 8 bases aligning to TRBD2. CDR1 and CDR2 from the germline V gene are KGHSH and LQKENI. The CDR3 loop spans 15 amino acids. Losses at the gene ends were 2 bases for V and 0 bases for J; bases not matched to a gene: 0. The chain's CDR3 is CASSPTSGSYNEQFF. The CDR3 bases are TGTGCCAGCTCACCAACTAGCGGCTCCTACAATGAGCAGTTCTTC.

V usage is TRBV10-2 and J usage is TRBJ1-5; tentative D call: TRBD1 (5 bases). With 5 bases removed from V and 5 bases from J, the gap between germline ends came to 10 bases. Germline CDR1 and CDR2: WSHSY and SAAADI. The CDR3 totals 13 residues. The CDR3 protein is CASSSQGDQPQHF. The CDR3 DNA sequence: TGCGCCAGCAGTTCGCAGGGTGATCAGCCCCAGCATTTT.